The 26 T cell receptor beta chains presented below share a single source sample, sequenced in a study of shared clonotypes between healthy human individuals. The repertoire was sequenced with immunoSEQ multiplex PCR; TCRdb's copy has only in-frame clones and lacks some. The sample has 2 million to 2.5 million clones, less than 95% seen once. Sequenced input: naive CD4+ T cells from PBMCs. Subset of the sample: CD45RA+ positively selected. These receptors were collected from a man between 18 and 29 years old in good health. Some clones in this sample may be carry-over from other donors' samples.

The CDR3 sequence is CASSPRGRWDTGELFF. The CDR3 nucleotides are TGTGCCAGCAGCCCGAGGGGGCGCTGGGACACCGGGGAGCTGTTTTTT. The rearrangement uses TRBV7-6 and TRBJ2-2; 7 nucleotides align to TRBD1. V was clipped by 5 bases and J by 3 bases; unmatched bases: 9. CDR3 length equals 16 residues. Per germline, CDR1 SGHVS and CDR2 FNYEAQ.

The chain carries TRBV28 and TRBJ1-4, with D hard to call. Trimming took 1 base from V and 8 from J, leaving 8 bases between them. This CDR3 has 13 amino acids. Germline V gene lookup returns CDR1 MDHEN and CDR2 SYDVKM. CDR3 residues: CASSLLSGEKLFF. As DNA, the CDR3 is TGTGCCAGCAGTTTATTGTCTGGGGAAAAACTGTTTTTT.

This chain links TRBV7-9 with TRBJ2-1; tentatively, D is TRBD2 (6 bases). This CDR3 spans 13 amino acids. Deletions cut 6 bases from V and 6 bases from J, with 12 bases between. Germline values: CDR1 SEHNR, CDR2 FQNEAQ (reference sequence). In nucleotides, the CDR3 is TGTGCCAGCAGGGGCGGGACGGTCAATGAGCAGTTCTTC. Residues: CASRGGTVNEQFF.

The rearrangement uses TRBV6-5 and TRBJ1-5; the D gene is possibly TRBD1 (6 bases). Germline V gene lookup returns CDR1 MNHEY and CDR2 SVGAGI. The CDR3 consists of 14 residues. V was clipped by 5 bases and J by 7 bases, with 15 bases between them. CDR3 nucleotide sequence: TGTGCCAGCAGTCGGACAGCGTGGAAGCAGCCCCAGCATTTT. Encoded protein: CASSRTAWKQPQHF.

The chain links TRBV5-1 to TRBJ2-7, with D perhaps TRBD2 (5 bases). This CDR3 spans 13 amino acids. Germline CDR1 SGHRS, CDR2 YFSETQ. V lost 2 bases and J lost 4, with 10 bases in between. The CDR3 loop is CASSFRTGYEQYF. For the CDR3, the DNA is TGCGCCAGCAGCTTCCGGACTGGATACGAGCAGTACTTC.

Turning to this clone: Other DNA sequences of this sample code for an identical CDR3. The CDR3 bases are TGTGCCAGCAGCTTACTAAGCGGGAGCTCCTACAATGAGCAGTTCTTC. Translation gives CASSLLSGSSYNEQFF. The V and J genes are TRBV7-3 and TRBJ2-1; TRBD2 aligns across 8 bases. The CDR3 totals 16 residues. The V and J ends lost 2 bases and 0 bases, in that order; junction bases with no gene match: 3. Germline values: CDR1 SGHTA, CDR2 FQGTGA.

This chain's CDR3 is CASRRWDTRSGANVLTF. The CDR3 DNA follows: TGTGCCAGCAGACGTTGGGACACCAGGTCTGGGGCCAACGTCCTGACTTTC. V gene TRBV27 combines with J gene TRBJ2-6, with D perhaps TRBD1 (6 bases). Trimming left V 6 bases short and J 1 base short, with 16 bases between. The CDR3 extends over 17 amino acids. Germline CDR1 MNHEY, CDR2 SMNVEV (reference sequence).

The V call is TRBV4-3, the J call TRBJ2-1; D possibly corresponds to TRBD2 (6 bases). There are 16 residues in the CDR3. Germline V gene lookup returns CDR1 LGHNA and CDR2 YSLEER. Trimming removed 4 bases at V and 7 bases at J, with 20 bases between. CDR3 region: CASSPHLGGIGNEQFF. The CDR3 DNA is TGCGCCAGCAGCCCCCACCTTGGCGGGATAGGAAATGAGCAGTTCTTC.

In DNA, the CDR3 is TGTGCCAGCAGCCCCGGGGGGAATGGCTACACCTTC. It specifies CASSPGGNGYTF. The rearrangement uses TRBV7-9 and TRBJ1-2; maybe TRBD1 (5 bases). Germline V lookup: CDR1 SEHNR, CDR2 FQNEAQ (reference sequence). CDR3 length equals 12 residues. The V end was cut by 5 bases, the J end by 6 bases, with 10 bases between.

This clone showed up just a few times. The V gene is TRBV6-5, the J gene TRBJ1-1, with 7 bases aligning to TRBD1. Trimming took 6 bases from V and 2 from J; bases not matched to a gene: 6. The CDR3 runs 14 residues. Looked up from germline, CDR1 is MNHEY and CDR2 is SVGAGI. The CDR3 spells CASRSTGKNTEAFF. The CDR3 DNA reads as TGTGCCAGCAGGTCGACAGGGAAAAACACTGAAGCTTTCTTT.

To note about this clone: One end of the junction varies from germline; a read error may be responsible. V is TRBV7-3 and J is TRBJ2-3, with D unclear. The CDR3 has 15 amino acids. Germline CDR1 and CDR2: SGHTA and FQGTGA. DNA for the CDR3: TGTGCCAGCAGCCTAACCCCGACCTACACAGATACGCAGTATTTT. Translating gives CASSLTPTYTDTQYF.

The chain is built from TRBV28 and TRBJ2-1, with TRBD2 matching 10 bases. The J segment lost 6 bases and the V segment lost 2 bases, leaving 4 bases of the junction unmatched. The CDR3 is made up of 15 amino acids. Germline-derived CDR1 and CDR2 are MDHEN and SYDVKM. DNA of the CDR3: TGTGCCAGCAGTTTACTAGCGGGAGCCTTCAATGAGCAGTTCTTC. Its translation is CASSLLAGAFNEQFF.

In this sample, this clone turned up once. The chain uses TRBV28 and TRBJ1-6; no clear D. There are 15 residues in the CDR3. Germline-derived CDR1 and CDR2 are MDHEN and SYDVKM. V was trimmed by 6 bases and J by 0 bases, leaving 9 bases between them. The CDR3 DNA reads as TGTGCCAGCAGAGAAACCCGCTCCTATAATTCACCCCTCCACTTT. Translated: CASRETRSYNSPLHF.

Of note for this clone: The same CDR3 is also encoded by other DNA sequences in this sample. The gene calls are TRBV5-4 and TRBJ2-7; TRBD1 matches 7 bases. CDR1 SGHNT and CDR2 YYREEE come from the germline V gene (reference sequence). Unmatched junction bases numbered 2, after V lost 3 bases and J lost 2 bases. CDR3 length: 13 amino acids. The DNA for the CDR3 is TGTGCCAGCAGCTCGGGACAGACCTACGAGCAGTACTTC. This sequence encodes CASSSGQTYEQYF.

This chain uses TRBV7-8 with TRBJ1-2, with 8 positions matching TRBD1. The J segment lost 8 bases and the V segment lost 5 bases, leaving 7 bases of the junction unmatched. The CDR3 runs 13 residues. From germline, CDR1 is SGHVS and CDR2 FQNEAQ. The CDR3 here is CASSVDRGGGYTF. The DNA for the CDR3 is TGTGCCAGCAGCGTAGACAGGGGCGGCGGCTACACCTTC.

This clone was detected only once. The chain has TRBV9 and TRBJ1-2; D remains ambiguous. This CDR3 spans 14 amino acids. Germline V gives CDR1 SGDLS, CDR2 YYNGEE. V was pared by 3 bases and J by 1 base, with 10 bases between. The CDR3 is CASSEGGNNYGYTF. The CDR3 DNA is TGTGCCAGCAGCGAAGGTGGCAATAACTATGGCTACACCTTC.

V is TRBV5-4 and J is TRBJ2-1, with 10 bases aligning to TRBD2. The germline CDR1 and CDR2 sequences are SGHNT and YYREEE (reference sequence). The trim removed 4 bases at V and 9 bases at J, leaving 7 bases unmatched. The CDR3 has 14 residues. CDR3 residues: CASSEASGSGEQFF. CDR3 bases: TGTGCCAGCAGCGAGGCTAGCGGGAGCGGTGAGCAGTTCTTC.

The rearrangement joins TRBV29-1 to TRBJ1-2, with D perhaps TRBD1 (5 bases). The CDR3 is made up of 11 amino acids. CDR1 is SQVTM, CDR2 ANQGSEA, per germline. V lost 4 bases and J 3 bases, leaving 6 bases between the germline ends. CDR3 sequence (DNA): TGCAGCGTTGTGGGGGACTATGGCTACACCTTC. Its protein product is CSVVGDYGYTF.

The chain recombines TRBV19 with TRBJ2-7; maybe TRBD2 (5 bases). Deletions cut 9 bases from V and 0 bases from J, with 12 bases between. The CDR3 is 13 amino acids. Germline lookup yields CDR1 LNHDA and CDR2 SQIVND (reference sequence). CDR3 region: CARVRGCSYEQYF. As DNA, the CDR3 is TGTGCCAGGGTCCGGGGTTGCTCCTACGAGCAGTACTTC.

The chain has TRBV2 and TRBJ1-1; D gene unclear. With 7 bases removed from V and 0 bases from J, the gap between germline ends came to 9 bases. This CDR3 contains 13 residues. Germline V gene lookup returns CDR1 SNHLY and CDR2 FYNNEI. The CDR3 region has the DNA TGTGCCAGCATGGAGGGCATGAACACTGAAGCTTTCTTT. Amino acids: CASMEGMNTEAFF.

The V and J genes are TRBV2 and TRBJ1-3, with 7 bases fitting TRBD1. Germline V gene lookup returns CDR1 SNHLY and CDR2 FYNNEI. The CDR3 sequence is 14 residues long. The V segment lost 2 bases and the J segment 4 bases; nucleotides outside the gene matches: 2. The CDR3 loop is CASSERGRGNTIYF. In nucleotides, the CDR3 is TGTGCCAGCAGTGAAAGGGGGCGCGGAAACACCATATATTTT.

A word on this clone: The same CDR3 arises from other DNA sequences in this sample as well. The V and J genes are TRBV18 and TRBJ2-5, with D maybe TRBD2 (6 bases). CDR3 length equals 14 residues. V was shortened by 3 bases and J by 5 bases, with 13 bases between the two germline ends. Germline loops: CDR1 KGHSH, CDR2 LQKENI. CDR3: CASSPGLRRETQYF. The CDR3 region has the DNA TGTGCCAGCTCACCGGGACTCCGGCGGGAGACCCAGTACTTC.

The chain recombines TRBV28 with TRBJ1-2, with a possible D match to TRBD1 (5 bases). CDR3 length: 16 residues. Per the germline V gene, CDR1 is MDHEN and CDR2 is SYDVKM. Between the trimmed V and J ends, which lost 7 bases and 5 bases, there was a span of 23 bases. CDR3 sequence reads: CASTYHSRDPRYGYTF. Here the CDR3 DNA reads TGTGCCAGCACCTACCACTCTCGGGACCCACGGTATGGCTACACCTTC.

V gene TRBV2 combines with J gene TRBJ1-2; TRBD1 might be the D (5 bases). CDR1 and CDR2 (germline): SNHLY, FYNNEI. Trimming took 7 bases from V and 8 from J, leaving 14 bases between them. The CDR3 totals 12 residues. CDR3 bases: TGTGCCAGCACAAAAGACAGTTTCGGCTACACCTTC. Its translation is CASTKDSFGYTF.

The chain employs TRBV4-1 and TRBJ2-2, with 9 bases that match TRBD2. The CDR3 has 15 residues. CDR1 and CDR2 (germline): MGHRA, YSYEKL. V lost 3 bases to trimming and J lost 6 bases; unmatched junction nucleotides: 5. CDR3 DNA: TGCGCCAGCAGCCATTCAGCGGGAGGTTCCGGGGAGCTGTTTTTT. Amino acids: CASSHSAGGSGELFF.

The chain is built from TRBV28 and TRBJ1-5, with D tentatively TRBD1 (5 bases). Looked up from germline, CDR1 is MDHEN and CDR2 is SYDVKM. There are 13 residues in the CDR3. V lost 8 bases, J lost 7 bases, and 15 bases lay in between. The chain's CDR3 is CASHVPGHQPQHF. The CDR3 nucleotides read TGTGCCAGCCACGTGCCAGGGCACCAGCCCCAGCATTTT. The entire variable domain, with the rest obtained from reference TRBV28 and TRBJ1-5, is as follows: DVKVTQSSRYLVKRTGEKVFLECVQDMDHENMFWYRQDPGLGLRLIYFSYDVKMKEKGDIPEGYSVSREKKERFSLILESASTNQTSMYLCASHVPGHQPQHFGDGTRLSIL.